Given below is one TCR beta chain in context. Antigen specificity is unknown. Sequenced by immunoSEQ multiplex PCR; TCRdb stores in-frame clones only, minus some. Altogether 65,000 or so clones are present, roughly 76% being singletons, with the ten largest covering around 3%. The source of the sample is a study of vaccination effects on CD4 cells after COVID-19. In the study overall: All study participants received two doses of BNT162b2 or mRNA-1273 vaccine.

The junction had 8 bases not matched to a gene; V was cut back by 1 base and J by 5 bases. Germline V gene lookup returns CDR1 KGHSH and CDR2 LQKENI. This CDR3 has 16 residues. Whole-study findings and limits: The study dataset contains few convalescent patients and includes no early post-infection timepoints.

ViraFEST expansion of antigen-specific CD4+ T cells with viral peptide pools preceded sequencing. The authors isolated CD4+ T cells after around 10 days of culture. Testing of the vaccine recipients showed negative nucleocapsid antibodies and no prior SARS-CoV-2 infection. About 2 million PBMC were placed in each well, which was supplemented with roughly 10 IU/ml IL-2 and around 9.5 ug/ml peptides. This TCR came from a human donor who received a COVID-19 vaccine. The chain carries TRBV18 and TRBJ1-1, with TRBD1 identical over 9 bases. Sequences were derived from CD4+ T cells from PBMCs cultured with HCoV-NL63 spike peptides, sampled before COVID-19 vaccination. The CDR3 reads CASSPRIDRGETEAFF. The CDR3 DNA is TGTGCCAGCTCACCACGTATTGACAGGGGGGAAACTGAAGCTTTCTTT.